This is a list of T cell receptor beta chains from one sample in a study of shared clonotypes between healthy human individuals. Sequencing was performed with immunoSEQ multiplex PCR; in TCRdb, only in-frame clones are kept and a portion is missing. The data hold some 2.3 million clones, with approximately 95% observed a single time. The specimen sequenced was naive CD4+ T cells from PBMCs. Source of these receptors: a man aged 18 to 35 in good health. Some clones in this sample may be carry-over from other donors' samples. The CDR3 runs from the conserved cysteine through the conserved F or W. The order of the fields is V gene, D gene, clone size, J gene, CDR3 protein, CDR3 DNA. The D gene is left open where the match is weak. Only some rows state a clone size, as once, few, many or a class for expanded clones.

TRBV27	NA	NA	TRBJ2-3	CASSEQGVADTQYF	TGTGCCAGCAGTGAACAGGGAGTTGCAGATACGCAGTATTTT
TRBV6-5	TRBD1	once	TRBJ2-2	CASSNRGWGELFF	TGTGCCAGCAGCAACAGGGGTTGGGGGGAGCTGTTTTTT
TRBV5-1	NA	NA	TRBJ1-4	CASSLIPGVREKLFF	TGCGCCAGCAGCTTAATCCCCGGGGTAAGGGAAAAACTGTTTTTT
TRBV9	TRBD2	NA	TRBJ2-1	CASSDGLAGVPPRDNEQFF	TGTGCCAGCAGCGACGGACTAGCGGGAGTCCCCCCCAGGGACAATGAGCAGTTCTTC
TRBV18	NA	NA	TRBJ2-2	CASSPPRGGERNTGELFF	TGTGCCAGCTCACCCCCCCGAGGGGGGGAGAGGAACACCGGGGAGCTGTTTTTT
TRBV2	NA	NA	TRBJ2-5	CASLRDSRETQYF	TGTGCCAGCCTTCGGGATTCCCGTGAGACCCAGTACTTC
TRBV30	NA	NA	TRBJ1-2	CGNFDGEYGYTF	TGTGGAAACTTTGACGGGGAGTATGGCTACACCTTC
TRBV18	TRBD2	NA	TRBJ2-5	CASSPVTGGSQIPRETQYF	TGTGCCAGCTCACCTGTTACGGGAGGTTCGCAAATTCCTCGAGAGACCCAGTACTTC
TRBV2	NA	NA	TRBJ1-1	CASSDSRRNTEAFF	TGTGCCAGCAGTGATTCTCGAAGGAACACTGAAGCTTTCTTT
TRBV7-9	TRBD2	NA	TRBJ2-3	CASSLGEGTSGTDTQYF	TGTGCCAGCAGCTTAGGAGAGGGGACTAGCGGCACAGATACGCAGTATTTT
TRBV5-1	TRBD2	NA	TRBJ2-1	CASSTSPLAGEDNEQFF	TGCGCCAGCAGCACCTCGCCGTTAGCGGGAGAGGACAATGAGCAGTTCTTC
TRBV28	TRBD2	NA	TRBJ2-1	CASSIAGENLGNEQFF	TGTGCCAGCAGCATAGCGGGAGAGAACTTAGGCAATGAGCAGTTCTTC
TRBV5-1	NA	NA	TRBJ2-1	CASSEFTPMPHNEQFF	TGCGCCAGCAGCGAATTCACTCCGATGCCCCACAATGAGCAGTTCTTC
TRBV4-1	TRBD2	NA	TRBJ2-1	CASSQGLAGVGEQFF	TGCGCCAGCAGCCAAGGGCTAGCGGGAGTTGGGGAGCAGTTCTTC
TRBV7-2	TRBD1	NA	TRBJ2-3	CASKTGGAPSGTDTQYF	TGTGCCTCGAAGACAGGGGGCGCCCCCTCGGGCACAGATACGCAGTATTTT
TRBV30	NA	NA	TRBJ2-7	CAWSVRRYEQYF	TGTGCCTGGAGTGTACGGCGATATGAGCAGTACTTC
TRBV6-5	TRBD1	NA	TRBJ2-3	CASSYSGQGRDTQYF	TGTGCCAGCAGTTACTCAGGACAGGGACGAGATACGCAGTATTTT
TRBV5-1	TRBD2	NA	TRBJ2-3	CASSSGGLAGGMVDTQYF	TGCGCCAGCAGCTCCGGAGGACTAGCGGGTGGAATGGTCGATACGCAGTATTTT
TRBV6-6	NA	NA	TRBJ2-3	CASLKSERTDTQYF	TGTGCCAGTTTAAAGTCCGAACGCACAGATACGCAGTATTTT
TRBV7-3	NA	NA	TRBJ2-2	CASSLGAADTGELFF	TGTGCCAGCAGCTTAGGCGCCGCCGACACCGGGGAGCTGTTTTTT
TRBV29-1	TRBD2	NA	TRBJ2-3	CSVGVIAGSTDTQYF	TGCAGCGTTGGGGTGATAGCGGGTTCCACAGATACGCAGTATTTT
TRBV4-1	NA	NA	TRBJ2-2	CASSQEVLIPGELFF	TGCGCCAGCAGCCAAGAGGTACTAATTCCCGGGGAGCTGTTTTTT
TRBV7-9	TRBD1	NA	TRBJ2-5	CASSLAGQGGARETQYF	TGTGCCAGCAGCTTAGCCGGACAGGGTGGGGCCAGAGAGACCCAGTACTTC
TRBV5-1	NA	NA	TRBJ2-5	CASAASLPVQETQYF	TGCGCCAGCGCAGCTAGCTTGCCAGTTCAAGAGACCCAGTACTTC
TRBV5-4	TRBD2	NA	TRBJ2-7	CASSLAGGRTTYEQYF	TGTGCCAGCAGCTTGGCGGGGGGGAGGACGACGTACGAGCAGTACTTC
TRBV6-6	NA	NA	TRBJ2-4	CAGGGRDKNIQYF	TGTGCCGGAGGGGGTCGTGACAAAAACATTCAGTACTTC
TRBV5-1	TRBD1	NA	TRBJ2-5	CASSLSGGLETQYF	TGCGCCAGCAGCTTATCAGGGGGCTTAGAGACCCAGTACTTC
TRBV6-4	NA	NA	TRBJ1-1	CASSVSPHTGEAFF	TGTGCCAGCAGTGTTTCCCCCCACACAGGAGAAGCTTTCTTT
TRBV5-1	TRBD1	NA	TRBJ2-1	CASSLATGTGEDNEQFF	TGCGCCAGCAGCTTGGCCACCGGGACAGGGGAGGACAATGAGCAGTTCTTC
TRBV2	NA	NA	TRBJ1-5	CASGLPGLDQPQHF	TGTGCCAGCGGGCTCCCAGGGCTGGATCAGCCCCAGCATTTT
TRBV5-6	NA	NA	TRBJ2-1	CASSAKHRRSYNEQFF	TGTGCCAGCAGCGCGAAGCACCGTCGCTCCTACAATGAGCAGTTCTTC
TRBV19	NA	once	TRBJ2-4	CASSTTPTTSSAIQYF	TGTGCCAGTAGTACCACCCCAACCACTAGCTCGGCCATTCAGTACTTC
TRBV7-2	TRBD2	NA	TRBJ2-3	CASSRRRSGASTDTQYF	TGTGCCAGCAGCCGACGAAGGAGCGGGGCTAGCACAGATACGCAGTATTTT
TRBV28	NA	NA	TRBJ2-7	CASRSNYEQYF	TGTGCCAGCAGATCGAACTACGAGCAGTACTTC
TRBV18	NA	NA	TRBJ1-1	CASSRSAMNTEAFF	TGTGCCAGCTCACGTTCAGCCATGAACACTGAAGCTTTCTTT
TRBV30	TRBD1	NA	TRBJ2-1	CAWSPGQGINEQFF	TGTGCCTGGAGTCCGGGACAGGGGATCAATGAGCAGTTCTTC
TRBV18	TRBD1	NA	TRBJ2-1	CASSPGVGTGAYNEQFF	TGTGCCAGCTCACCGGGGGTCGGGACAGGCGCCTACAATGAGCAGTTCTTC
TRBV18	TRBD2	few	TRBJ2-7	CASSPGTSYEQYF	TGTGCCAGCTCACCAGGGACTAGCTACGAGCAGTACTTC
TRBV11-2	TRBD1	NA	TRBJ2-1	CASSRVRGTVIANEQFF	TGTGCCAGCAGCCGCGTTAGGGGGACAGTCATCGCCAATGAGCAGTTCTTC
TRBV7-2	TRBD2	NA	TRBJ2-1	CASSFSSGRLNEQFF	TGTGCCAGCAGCTTCTCTAGCGGGAGACTAAATGAGCAGTTCTTC
TRBV5-8	NA	NA	TRBJ2-2	CASSLAGSRAGELFF	TGTGCCAGCAGCTTGGCCGGGTCCAGGGCCGGGGAGCTGTTTTTT
TRBV7-8	TRBD2	NA	TRBJ2-7	CASSLGTSGTTYEQYF	TGTGCCAGCAGCTTAGGAACTAGCGGGACGACCTACGAGCAGTACTTC
TRBV11-1	TRBD2	NA	TRBJ2-5	CASSLAGLAGGYGTQYF	TGTGCCAGCAGCTTAGCTGGACTAGCGGGAGGGTACGGGACCCAGTACTTC
TRBV5-4	NA	NA	TRBJ2-1	CASSPSTSGFNEQFF	TGTGCCAGCAGCCCCTCGACCTCAGGTTTCAATGAGCAGTTCTTC
TRBV28	NA	NA	TRBJ1-5	CASSWNLASNQPQHF	TGTGCCAGCAGTTGGAATCTCGCTAGCAATCAGCCCCAGCATTTT
TRBV5-1	NA	once	TRBJ2-7	CASSDRQVPDEQYF	TGCGCCAGCAGCGACAGACAGGTTCCCGACGAGCAGTACTTC
TRBV6-6	NA	NA	TRBJ1-5	CASSSWGVGNQPQHF	TGTGCCAGCAGCTCGTGGGGGGTGGGCAATCAGCCCCAGCATTTT
TRBV28	TRBD1	NA	TRBJ2-2	CASSPPRGRTGELFF	TGTGCCAGCAGTCCACCCAGGGGGCGCACCGGGGAGCTGTTTTTT
TRBV6-6	NA	NA	TRBJ2-2	CASSHTEIGSGELFF	TGTGCCAGCAGCCACACAGAGATAGGATCCGGGGAGCTGTTTTTT
TRBV7-2	NA	NA	TRBJ1-3	CASSLVYSGVNTIYF	TGTGCCAGCAGCTTAGTTTATTCAGGGGTAAACACCATATATTTT
TRBV5-1	NA	once	TRBJ2-5	CASSLASGRGEFQETQYF	TGCGCCAGCAGCTTGGCGTCGGGCAGGGGCGAGTTTCAAGAGACCCAGTACTTC
TRBV7-2	NA	NA	TRBJ2-7	CASSPIDRNYEQYF	TGTGCCAGCAGCCCCATAGACAGGAATTACGAGCAGTACTTC
TRBV5-4	TRBD1	NA	TRBJ2-7	CASSRTGAGTTGKQYF	TGTGCCAGCAGCCGGACAGGGGCAGGGACTACCGGGAAGCAGTACTTC
TRBV7-6	NA	once	TRBJ2-5	CASSRQETQETQYF	TGTGCCAGCAGCCGACAGGAGACCCAAGAGACCCAGTACTTC
TRBV7-9	NA	NA	TRBJ2-2	CASSLAGSAGELFF	TGTGCCAGCAGCTTAGCGGGATCAGCCGGGGAGCTGTTTTTT
TRBV19	NA	NA	TRBJ2-6	CASSMVGSSGANVLTF	TGTGCCAGTAGTATGGTCGGTTCCTCTGGGGCCAACGTCCTGACTTTC
TRBV7-2	NA	NA	TRBJ2-1	CASSLYVVLGSTSYNEQFF	TGTGCCAGCAGCTTATATGTGGTGCTGGGTTCAACTTCCTACAATGAGCAGTTCTTC
TRBV4-3	NA	NA	TRBJ1-4	CASSPVQPATNEKLFF	TGCGCCAGCAGCCCCGTTCAGCCTGCAACTAATGAAAAACTGTTTTTT
TRBV28	NA	NA	TRBJ2-3	CASSFEGGADTQYF	TGTGCCAGCAGTTTTGAGGGGGGCGCAGATACGCAGTATTTT